This T cell receptor (beta chain) derives from a study of blood T cells in healthy people across ages (dated by TCRdb to the mid-2010s). Study-wide context: Template switching captured roughly one uniquely barcoded TCR beta cDNA molecule per two T cells in model experiments. Using deep sequencing normalized with unique cDNA molecular identifiers, the study measured how TCR beta repertoire diversity changes with age. The donors were divided into four age groups: young (average around 16 years), middle-aged (roughly 40), aged (approximately 64) and long-lived (approximately 74). For two donors (one aged 18 to 29 and one aged 80 or older), the study analyzed two additional independent replicas of 1 million unique cDNA reads from the same blood draw.

Overall study outcomes, separate from this receptor: Estimates of total diversity from one million sequenced T cells were regarded as lower bounds and underestimates. A strong correlation was found between observed TCR beta diversity and the percentage of naive T cells measured by flow cytometry. Conclusive comparison of naive and antigen-experienced compartments was prevented by the profiling of bulk unsorted PBMCs. Compared with the aged group, the long-lived group had more naive CD4+ T cells, fewer expanded clones and increased TCR diversity, suggesting age selection. As age increased, observed TCR beta diversity per million T cells dropped in a roughly linear way, and a significant reduction was already evident by age roughly 36. Donor CMV infection status was unknown, potentially confounding age-related changes in expanded clonotypes.

Systemically healthy Caucasian individuals from Russia, approximately 39 in total and aged about 6 to 100 years, were included as donors. About 10 milliliters of peripheral blood were collected from each donor into EDTA-treated Vacutainer tubes. Ficoll-Paque density-gradient centrifugation was used to isolate PBMCs, with at least 6.5 million obtained per sample. Trizol reagent was used to extract total RNA from PBMCs, with at least 5.5 micrograms per sample. For every donor, an aliquot of PBMCs went through flow cytometry to measure the percentages of naive CD45RAhigh/CD27high T cells. This clonotype was seen more than once but under ten times. Its antigen specificity is not known. No qualities accompany the bases; no much larger clone lies one base away. Preparation of the library involved 5' RACE. This sample was sequenced with an Illumina HiSeq 2500. A second about 7 to 12 cycle PCR used a sample-barcoded 5' primer and a J-beta primer mix. A template-switch 5' adaptor carrying 12 random nucleotides introduced a unique molecular identifier onto each TCR beta cDNA molecule. At least 2.5 million CDR3-containing paired-end reads were obtained from each sample. First-strand cDNA was synthesized from all RNA with the Mint cDNA synthesis kit, primed by a TRBC-specific oligonucleotide. All cDNA was treated with uracil-DNA glycosylase and then went through a first 18-cycle PCR with the universal primers M1SS and BC2_uni_R. The paper's data handling went like this. For normalization, 1 million high-quality reads, each with a distinct molecular identifier, were randomly selected from each sample. Instead of being binned into consensus sequences, reads that shared molecular identifiers were thrown out. MiTCR, run with a Q25 quality threshold and the strictest error-elimination algorithm, handled CDR3 identification, clonotype clustering and error correction. A nonparametric unseen species model using Euler transformation provided a lower-bound estimate of total TCR beta diversity. TCRdb reanalyzed the raw reads on its own, using fastp at Q25 for trimming and MiXCR for clone calling, and kept in-frame beta chains. When rows share a CDR3 protein, they turn into one entry using the most common DNA and genes. The V and J calls come from TCRdb's annotation, not from the publication. Counted in this sample were about 510,000 distinct CDR3 sequences; about 28% of them appeared once. Over 3.5% of the sample is taken by the ten largest.

Taken from cysteine to phenylalanine, the CDR3 has 15 residues. Only CDR3 DNA is held: 45 bases, read in frame from base 1. The sample also formed part of further work on T cells of mothers and their children. The second study also describes: Nine systemically healthy Caucasian individuals served as donors, namely three mothers together with their six children. cDNA synthesis consumed the entire amount of extracted RNA, loaded at approximately 1.6 ug RNA in each 15 ul reaction. In the second PCR, sample barcodes and 2-4 random nucleotides were introduced via the M1S primer. Over 8 million TCR beta CDR3 reads were obtained for each mother, and approximately 3 million reads were obtained for each child. Thymic selection similarly shapes TCR recombination output in related and unrelated pairs, with minor effect from inherited differences. Normalized repertoire overlap in related mother-child pairs was always slightly higher than in unrelated mother-child pairs, but the difference was never significant. Persistent microchimeric T cell clones were not detected, at a sensitivity of approximately 100 clones per million clonotypes. In the study, deep NGS was used to compare the TCR beta repertoires of mothers and children, and features distinguishing related mother-child pairs from unrelated individuals were sought. The mean age was around 42 +/- 4 years for the mothers and roughly 10 +/- 4 years for the children. Libraries were sequenced on Illumina HiSeq 2000 with 100+100 nt paired-end reads after adapter ligation with NEBNext reagents. To prevent cross-contamination, the mother and child libraries were prepared a month apart and were sequenced in separate runs. Each donor had between 500,000 and 2,000,000 distinct TCR beta clonotypes identified. Naive TCR beta clonotypes were estimated from low-frequency clonotypes matched to each donor's FACS-determined naive share, without sorting.

Here the chain combines TRBV21-1 and TRBJ1-2; TRBD1, the table's D call, lacks a check against the DNA. TRBV21-1 is classified as a pseudogene. The receptor comes from a boy between 2 and 10 years old in good health. Material: blood. At the DNA level, the sequence is TGTGCCAGCAGCAAAGTAGACAGATCCGCCTATGGCTACACCTTC. The encoded protein is CASSKVDRSAYGYTF.